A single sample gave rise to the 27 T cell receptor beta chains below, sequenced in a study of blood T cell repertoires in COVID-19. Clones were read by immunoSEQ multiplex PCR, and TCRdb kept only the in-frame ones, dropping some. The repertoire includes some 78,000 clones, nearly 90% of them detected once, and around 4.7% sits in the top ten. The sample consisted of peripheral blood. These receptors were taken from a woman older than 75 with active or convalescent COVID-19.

CDR3 protein: CASSLGPGSGANVLTF. CDR3 in DNA: TGTGCCAGCAGCTTGGGGCCCGGCTCTGGGGCCAACGTCCTGACTTTC. V gene TRBV11-2 combines with J gene TRBJ2-6; D might be TRBD1 (5 bases). V was trimmed by 3 bases and J by 0 bases, leaving 9 bases between them. Germline-derived CDR1 and CDR2 are SGHAT and FQNNGV. This CDR3 has 16 amino acids.

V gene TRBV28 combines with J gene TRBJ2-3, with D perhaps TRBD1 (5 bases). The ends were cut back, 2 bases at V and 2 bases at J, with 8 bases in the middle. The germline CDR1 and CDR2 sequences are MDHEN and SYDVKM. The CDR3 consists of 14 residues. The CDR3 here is CASSLNRITDTQYF. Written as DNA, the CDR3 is TGTGCCAGCAGTTTAAACAGGATCACAGATACGCAGTATTTT.

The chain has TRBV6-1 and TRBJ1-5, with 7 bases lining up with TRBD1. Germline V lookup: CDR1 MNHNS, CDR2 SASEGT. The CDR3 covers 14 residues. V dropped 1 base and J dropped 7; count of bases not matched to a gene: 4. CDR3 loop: CASSEGTGEQPQHF. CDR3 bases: TGTGCCAGCAGTGAAGGAACAGGGGAACAGCCCCAGCATTTT.

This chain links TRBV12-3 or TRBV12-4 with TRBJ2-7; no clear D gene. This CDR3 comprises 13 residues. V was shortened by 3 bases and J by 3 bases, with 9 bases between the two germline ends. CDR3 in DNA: TGTGCCAGCAGTTTCCGACACTTCTACGAGCAGTACTTC. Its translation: CASSFRHFYEQYF.

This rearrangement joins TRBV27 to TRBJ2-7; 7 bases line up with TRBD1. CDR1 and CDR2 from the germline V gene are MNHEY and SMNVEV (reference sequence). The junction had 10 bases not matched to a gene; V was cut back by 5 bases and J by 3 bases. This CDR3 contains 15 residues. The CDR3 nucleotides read TGTGCCAGCAGTGTTACAGGGGCCGACGACTACGAGCAGTACTTC. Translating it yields CASSVTGADDYEQYF.

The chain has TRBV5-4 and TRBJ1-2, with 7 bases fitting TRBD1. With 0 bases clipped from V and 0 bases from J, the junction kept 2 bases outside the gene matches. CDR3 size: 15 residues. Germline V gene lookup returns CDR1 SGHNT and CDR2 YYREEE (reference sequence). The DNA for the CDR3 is TGTGCCAGCAGCTTGGGGGACAGAGCTAACTATGGCTACACCTTC. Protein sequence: CASSLGDRANYGYTF.

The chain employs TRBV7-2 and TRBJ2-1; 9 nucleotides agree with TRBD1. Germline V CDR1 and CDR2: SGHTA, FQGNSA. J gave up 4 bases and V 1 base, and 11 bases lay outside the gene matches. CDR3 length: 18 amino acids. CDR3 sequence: CASSLGASWTGDYNEQFF. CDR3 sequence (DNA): TGTGCCAGCAGCTTAGGGGCTTCGTGGACAGGGGATTACAATGAGCAGTTCTTC. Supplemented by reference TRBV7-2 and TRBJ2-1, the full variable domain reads GAGVSQSPSNKVTEKGKDVELRCDPISGHTALYWYRQSLGQGLEFLIYFQGNSAPDKSGLPSDRFSAERTGGSVSTLTIQRTQQEDSAVYLCASSLGASWTGDYNEQFFGPGTRLTVL.

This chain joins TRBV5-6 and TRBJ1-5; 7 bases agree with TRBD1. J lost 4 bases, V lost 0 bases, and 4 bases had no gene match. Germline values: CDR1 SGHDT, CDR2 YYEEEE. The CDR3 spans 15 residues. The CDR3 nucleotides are TGTGCCAGCAGCTTGGTGGGACAGACTAATCAGCCCCAGCATTTT. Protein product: CASSLVGQTNQPQHF. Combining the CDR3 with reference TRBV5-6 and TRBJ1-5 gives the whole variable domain DAGVTQSPTHLIKTRGQQVTLRCSPKSGHDTVSWYQQALGQGPQFIFQYYEEEERQRGNFPDRFSGHQFPNYSSELNVNALLLGDSALYLCASSLVGQTNQPQHFGDGTRLSIL.

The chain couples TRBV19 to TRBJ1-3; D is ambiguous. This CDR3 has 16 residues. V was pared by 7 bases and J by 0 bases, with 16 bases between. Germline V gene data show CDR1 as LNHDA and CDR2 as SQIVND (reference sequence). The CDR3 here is CASTILDSYSGNTIYF. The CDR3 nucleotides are TGTGCCAGTACCATATTGGACTCCTACTCTGGAAACACCATATATTTT.

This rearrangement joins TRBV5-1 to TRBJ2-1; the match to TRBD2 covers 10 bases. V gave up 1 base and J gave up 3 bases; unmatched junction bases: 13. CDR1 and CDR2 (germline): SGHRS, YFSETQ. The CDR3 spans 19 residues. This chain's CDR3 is CASSLYEPGLALGYNEQFF. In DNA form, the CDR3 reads TGCGCCAGCAGCTTGTACGAACCGGGACTAGCGTTGGGCTACAATGAGCAGTTCTTC.

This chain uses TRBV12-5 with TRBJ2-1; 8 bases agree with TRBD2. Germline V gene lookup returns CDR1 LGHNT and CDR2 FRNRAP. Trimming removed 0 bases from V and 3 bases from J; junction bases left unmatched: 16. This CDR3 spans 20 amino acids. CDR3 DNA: TGTGCTAGTGGTTTGGTATTTTCCTCAACCGCAGCGGGGGTCTACAATGAGCAGTTCTTC. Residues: CASGLVFSSTAAGVYNEQFF.

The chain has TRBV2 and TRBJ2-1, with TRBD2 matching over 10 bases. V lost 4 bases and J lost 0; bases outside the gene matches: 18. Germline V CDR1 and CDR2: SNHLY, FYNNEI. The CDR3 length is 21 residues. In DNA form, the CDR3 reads TGTGCCAGCAGTGTGACACCCACTAGCGGGGATTTACTTAGCTCCTACAATGAGCAGTTCTTC. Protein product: CASSVTPTSGDLLSSYNEQFF.

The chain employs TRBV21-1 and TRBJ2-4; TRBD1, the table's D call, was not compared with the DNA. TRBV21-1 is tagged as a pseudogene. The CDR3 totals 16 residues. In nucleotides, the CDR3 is TGTGCCAGCAGCAAATCCCGCAGACAGGCCAAAAACATTCAGTACTTC. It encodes CASSKSRRQAKNIQYF.

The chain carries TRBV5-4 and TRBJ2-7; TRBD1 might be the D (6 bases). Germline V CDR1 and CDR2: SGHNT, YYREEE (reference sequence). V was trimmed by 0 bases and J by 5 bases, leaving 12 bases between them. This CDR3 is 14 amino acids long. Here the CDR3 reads CASSLAGALHEQYF. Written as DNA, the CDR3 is TGTGCCAGCAGCTTGGCAGGGGCCCTCCACGAGCAGTACTTC.

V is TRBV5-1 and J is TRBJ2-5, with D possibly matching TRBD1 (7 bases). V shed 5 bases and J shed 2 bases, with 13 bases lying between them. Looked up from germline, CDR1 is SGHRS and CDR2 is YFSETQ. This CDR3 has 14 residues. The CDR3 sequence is CASRPGGNQETQYF. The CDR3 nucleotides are TGCGCCAGCAGGCCAGGGGGGAATCAAGAGACCCAGTACTTC.

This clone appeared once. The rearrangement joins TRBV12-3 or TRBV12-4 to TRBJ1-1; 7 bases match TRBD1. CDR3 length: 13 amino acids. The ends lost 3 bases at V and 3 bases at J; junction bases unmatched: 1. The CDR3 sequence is CASSFDRDTEAFF. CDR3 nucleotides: TGTGCCAGCAGTTTCGACAGGGACACTGAAGCTTTCTTT.

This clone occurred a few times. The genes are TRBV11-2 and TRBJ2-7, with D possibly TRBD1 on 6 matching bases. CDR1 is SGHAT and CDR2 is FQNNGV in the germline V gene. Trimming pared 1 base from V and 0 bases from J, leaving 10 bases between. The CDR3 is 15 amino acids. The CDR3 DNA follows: TGTGCCAGCAGCTTAGTCCAGGACAGCTCCTACGAGCAGTACTTC. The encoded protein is CASSLVQDSSYEQYF.

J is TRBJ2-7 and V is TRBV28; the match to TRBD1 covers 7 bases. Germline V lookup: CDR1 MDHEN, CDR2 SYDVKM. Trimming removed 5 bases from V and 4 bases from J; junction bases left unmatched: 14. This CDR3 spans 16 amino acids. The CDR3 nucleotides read TGTGCCAGCAGTATCATATCTGGGGGACAGAAATACGAGCAGTACTTC. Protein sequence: CASSIISGGQKYEQYF.

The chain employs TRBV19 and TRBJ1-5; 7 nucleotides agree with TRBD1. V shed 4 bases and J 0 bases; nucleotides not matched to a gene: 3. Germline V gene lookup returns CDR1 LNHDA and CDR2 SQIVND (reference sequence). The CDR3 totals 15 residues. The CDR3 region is CASSTQGVSNQPQHF. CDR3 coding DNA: TGTGCCAGTAGTACGCAGGGGGTTAGCAATCAGCCCCAGCATTTT.

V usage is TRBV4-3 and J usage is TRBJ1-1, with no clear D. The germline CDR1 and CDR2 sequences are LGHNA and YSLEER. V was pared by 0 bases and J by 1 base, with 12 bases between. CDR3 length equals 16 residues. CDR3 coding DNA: TGCGCCAGCAGCCAAGAGGGCTCGCGGGGGAACACTGAAGCTTTCTTT. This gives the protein CASSQEGSRGNTEAFF.

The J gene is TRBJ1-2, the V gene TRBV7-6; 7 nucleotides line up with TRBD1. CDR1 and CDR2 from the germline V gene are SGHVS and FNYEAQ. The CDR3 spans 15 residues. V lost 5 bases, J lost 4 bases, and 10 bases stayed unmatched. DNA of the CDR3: TGTGCCAGCAGCCCCCAAGGGGGCGCCGGCTATGGCTACACCTTC. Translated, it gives CASSPQGGAGYGYTF.

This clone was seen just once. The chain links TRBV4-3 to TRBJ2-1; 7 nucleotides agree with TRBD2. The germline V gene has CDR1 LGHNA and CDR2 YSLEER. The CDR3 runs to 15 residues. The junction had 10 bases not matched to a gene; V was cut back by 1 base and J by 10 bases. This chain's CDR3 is CASSQVVGGLGEQFF. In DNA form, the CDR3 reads TGCGCCAGCAGCCAAGTAGTGGGAGGGCTGGGGGAGCAGTTCTTC.

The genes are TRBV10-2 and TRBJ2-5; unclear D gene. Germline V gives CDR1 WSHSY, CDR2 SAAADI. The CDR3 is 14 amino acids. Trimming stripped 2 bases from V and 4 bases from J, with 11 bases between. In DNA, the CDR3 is TGCGCCAGCAGTGAGCACTCCTGGGCAGAGACCCAGTACTTC. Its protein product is CASSEHSWAETQYF.

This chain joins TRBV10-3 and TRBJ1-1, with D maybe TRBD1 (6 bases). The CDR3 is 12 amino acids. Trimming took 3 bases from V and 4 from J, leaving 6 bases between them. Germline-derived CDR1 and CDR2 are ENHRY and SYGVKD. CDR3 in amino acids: CAISEGGTEAFF. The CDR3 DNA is TGTGCCATCAGTGAAGGGGGCACTGAAGCTTTCTTT.

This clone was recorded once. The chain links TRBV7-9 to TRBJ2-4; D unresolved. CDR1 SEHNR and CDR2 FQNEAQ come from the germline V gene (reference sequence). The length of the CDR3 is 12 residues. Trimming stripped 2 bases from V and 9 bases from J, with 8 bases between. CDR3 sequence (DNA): TGTGCCAGCAGCTTACCGGTTGGCATTCAGTACTTC. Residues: CASSLPVGIQYF.

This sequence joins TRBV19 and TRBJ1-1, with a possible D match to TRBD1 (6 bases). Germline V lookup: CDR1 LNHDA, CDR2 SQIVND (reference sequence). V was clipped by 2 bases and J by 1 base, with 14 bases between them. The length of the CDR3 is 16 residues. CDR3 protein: CASSISQARGNTEAFF. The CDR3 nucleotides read TGTGCCAGTAGTATAAGCCAGGCCAGGGGGAACACTGAAGCTTTCTTT.

In DNA, the CDR3 is TGTGCCAGCAGCTTACAGGGAAGGAGCACTGAAGCTTTCTTT. Translated: CASSLQGRSTEAFF. The J gene is TRBJ1-1, the V gene TRBV2; the D gene is possibly TRBD1 (6 bases). This CDR3 comprises 14 residues. V was clipped by 6 bases and J by 4 bases, with 15 bases between them. The germline gives CDR1 SNHLY, CDR2 FYNNEI.